Below, 27 T cell receptor beta chains from the same sample are listed, as sequenced in a study of T cell responses to AZD1222 COVID-19 vaccine. Repertoires were generated with immunoSEQ multiplex PCR, while TCRdb's copy carries only in-frame clones and drops some. The sample includes 90,000 to 150,000 clones, about 85% of them seen just once. The sequencing here drew on peripheral blood, taken on day 0 of AZD1222 vaccination. The source of these receptors is an adult in good health.

This chain links TRBV6-5 with TRBJ1-5, with a tentative D call TRBD1 (5 bases). The CDR3 sequence is 15 residues long. The V gene lost 5 bases and the J gene lost 4 bases, with 15 bases spanning the gap. Per the germline V gene, CDR1 is MNHEY and CDR2 is SVGAGI. DNA for the CDR3: TGTGCCAGCAGTCCGGGCCCTGAGGGGAATCAGCCCCAGCATTTT. The encoded protein is CASSPGPEGNQPQHF.

V and J are TRBV21-1 and TRBJ2-7; the DNA was not compared with TRBD2, the D call given in the table. TRBV21-1 is designated a pseudogene. The CDR3 is 14 residues long. CDR3 region: CASSKEDSPYEQYF. CDR3 DNA: TGTGCCAGCAGCAAAGAGGACTCACCCTACGAGCAGTACTTC.

This clone was observed a few times. V is TRBV24-1 and J is TRBJ1-4, with D perhaps matching TRBD1 (6 bases). Trimming left V 0 bases short and J 0 bases short, with 7 bases between. This CDR3 is 16 amino acids long. Germline V gene data show CDR1 as KGHDR and CDR2 as SFDVKD. This CDR3 reads CATSDLKGATNEKLFF. The CDR3 region has the DNA TGTGCCACCAGTGATTTGAAGGGGGCAACTAATGAAAAACTGTTTTTT.

The chain recombines TRBV5-5 with TRBJ1-4; 8 bases map to TRBD1. V dropped 6 bases and J dropped 7; count of bases not matched to a gene: 2. This CDR3 region has 12 residues. Germline loops: CDR1 SGHKS, CDR2 YYEKEE (reference sequence). This chain's CDR3 is CASIDRGEKLFF. DNA of the CDR3: TGTGCCAGCATCGACAGGGGTGAAAAACTGTTTTTT.

This chain joins TRBV7-2 and TRBJ2-7, with D perhaps matching TRBD2 (5 bases). Trimming pared 4 bases from V and 0 bases from J, leaving 16 bases between. This CDR3 has 16 residues. Germline V gives CDR1 SGHTA, CDR2 FQGNSA. Written as DNA, the CDR3 is TGTGCCAGCAGCTGGGAAACTAGTAGCCTCTCCTACGAGCAGTACTTC. Protein sequence: CASSWETSSLSYEQYF.

The chain carries TRBV21-1 and TRBJ2-7. TRBV21-1 is classified as a pseudogene. The CDR3 covers 15 residues. CDR3 protein: CASSKLLGVAYEQYF. The DNA for the CDR3 is TGTGCCAGCAGCAAACTCCTCGGCGTTGCCTACGAGCAGTACTTC.

The chain has TRBV18 and TRBJ2-7, with 9 bases fitting TRBD1. The germline V gene has CDR1 KGHSH and CDR2 LQKENI. This CDR3 is built from 13 residues. With V trimmed by 5 bases and J by 3 bases, 2 bases remained unmatched. CDR3 protein: CASSADRGYEQYF. The DNA of the CDR3 is TGTGCCAGCTCAGCGGACAGGGGCTACGAGCAGTACTTC.

V gene TRBV7-9 combines with J gene TRBJ2-1, with a weak D call TRBD2 (5 bases). Germline CDR1 and CDR2: SEHNR and FQNEAQ (reference sequence). CDR3 length equals 15 residues. V gave up 0 bases and J gave up 5 bases, with 11 bases separating them. The CDR3, as DNA: TGTGCCAGCAGCTTAGCGGGAGTAATCCACAATGAGCAGTTCTTC. Encoded protein: CASSLAGVIHNEQFF.

The chain recombines TRBV15 with TRBJ1-4, with D maybe TRBD1 (5 bases). The CDR3 is made up of 15 amino acids. The V end lost 5 bases, the J end lost 3 bases, and 13 bases lay between the germline ends. Germline V gives CDR1 LNHNV, CDR2 YYDKDF (reference sequence). The CDR3 loop reads CATSLSGGANEKLFF. The DNA for the CDR3 is TGTGCCACCAGCTTATCTGGGGGAGCTAATGAAAAACTGTTTTTT.

This clone was counted a single time. The V and J genes are TRBV25-1 and TRBJ2-7, with D possibly being TRBD1 (6 bases). The CDR3 totals 15 residues. Trimming left V 4 bases short and J 2 bases short, with 15 bases between. Per germline, CDR1 MGHDK and CDR2 SYGVNS. Written as DNA, the CDR3 is TGTGCCAGCAGTGCCCAGTGGACAGTCCCCTACGAGCAGTACTTC. Translation: CASSAQWTVPYEQYF.

This chain joins TRBV24-1 and TRBJ2-7; no definite D call. The V and J ends lost 5 bases and 0 bases respectively, with 7 bases between them. This CDR3 contains 13 residues. The germline CDR1 and CDR2 sequences are KGHDR and SFDVKD. CDR3 region: CATSGASSYEQYF. The CDR3 DNA sequence: TGTGCCACCAGTGGGGCCAGCTCCTACGAGCAGTACTTC.

This chain uses TRBV11-2 with TRBJ1-1; no reliable D call. This CDR3 has 14 amino acids. Germline-derived CDR1 and CDR2 are SGHAT and FQNNGV. Trimming pared 0 bases from V and 1 base from J, leaving 6 bases between. Here the CDR3 DNA reads TGTGCCAGCAGCTTAGAAAGGAGGAACACTGAAGCTTTCTTT. Translating it yields CASSLERRNTEAFF.

This chain uses TRBV5-1 with TRBJ1-2; unclear D gene. The CDR3 covers 17 residues. Germline-derived CDR1 and CDR2 are SGHRS and YFSETQ. The ends were cut back, 1 base at V and 3 bases at J, with 19 bases in the middle. The CDR3 loop is CASSLSGEARTHYGYTF. The CDR3 DNA follows: TGCGCCAGCAGCTTGTCGGGAGAAGCAAGGACCCACTATGGCTACACCTTC.

The chain couples TRBV5-1 to TRBJ2-7; D might be TRBD1 (6 bases). The CDR3 is 14 residues long. Trimming left V 4 bases short and J 7 bases short, with 18 bases between. Germline V CDR1 and CDR2: SGHRS, YFSETQ. The CDR3 region has the DNA TGCGCCAGCAGCCCAGGGACACTCCAGGAGGAGCAGTACTTC. This translates into CASSPGTLQEEQYF.

This clone was seen a single time. The chain combines TRBV12-2 with TRBJ2-3. TRBV12-2 is described as a pseudogene. This CDR3 is built from 14 residues. CDR3 region: CASRPRGPVDTQYF. The DNA for the CDR3 is TGTGCAAGTCGCCCCCGGGGGCCGGTAGATACGCAGTATTTT.

The gene calls are TRBV28 and TRBJ1-2, with D possibly TRBD1 on 6 matching bases. The CDR3 runs 16 residues. Trimming stripped 6 bases from V and 5 bases from J, with 22 bases between. Germline CDR1 reads MDHEN; CDR2 reads SYDVKM. CDR3 sequence reads: CASSSQGRGGWYGYTF. The CDR3 DNA is TGTGCCAGCAGCTCGCAAGGGAGGGGGGGATGGTATGGCTACACCTTC.

This chain uses TRBV7-9 with TRBJ1-5, with D possibly TRBD1 on 5 matching bases. In germline, CDR1 is SEHNR, CDR2 FQNEAQ (reference sequence). With 3 bases removed from V and 7 bases from J, the gap between germline ends came to 13 bases. This CDR3 is 14 amino acids long. The CDR3 coding sequence is TGTGCCAGCAGCTTTAGCGGGGGAGAACAGCCCCAGCATTTT. It is translated as CASSFSGGEQPQHF.

V is TRBV24-1 and J is TRBJ1-1, with TRBD1 identical over 7 bases. V lost 4 bases to trimming and J lost 6 bases; unmatched junction nucleotides: 10. The CDR3 runs 15 residues. Germline V gene sequence: CDR1 KGHDR, CDR2 SFDVKD. Here the CDR3 DNA reads TGTGCCACCAGTGAGACGACAGGGATAAGTTCTGAAGCTTTCTTT. Translating it yields CATSETTGISSEAFF.

The genes are TRBV5-4 and TRBJ1-3, with TRBD1 identical over 8 bases. Germline V CDR1 and CDR2: SGHNT, YYREEE (reference sequence). The CDR3 runs 18 residues. The trim removed 3 bases at V and 0 bases at J, leaving 11 bases unmatched. DNA of the CDR3: TGTGCCAGCAGCTCCCAGTTGCACAGGGGGGCCTCTGGAAACACCATATATTTT. Protein product: CASSSQLHRGASGNTIYF.

Only one count was recorded for this clone. The rearrangement uses TRBV2 and TRBJ1-5, with TRBD1 identical over 7 bases. This CDR3 region has 17 residues. CDR1 and CDR2 (germline): SNHLY, FYNNEI. V lost 4 bases, J lost 1 base, and 10 bases stayed unmatched. CDR3 sequence (DNA): TGTGCCAGCAGTGTGTTGGCAGGGGGTAGGAGCAATCAGCCCCAGCATTTT. Encoded protein: CASSVLAGGRSNQPQHF.

V usage is TRBV5-4 and J usage is TRBJ1-2, with D perhaps matching TRBD1 (5 bases). The V end was cut by 3 bases, the J end by 8 bases, with 14 bases between. The germline CDR1 and CDR2 sequences are SGHNT and YYREEE (reference sequence). The CDR3 spans 13 residues. This CDR3 reads CASSYKGLIGYTF. CDR3 coding DNA: TGTGCCAGCAGCTATAAGGGGTTGATAGGCTACACCTTC.

This rearrangement joins TRBV5-1 to TRBJ1-2; a weak D match, TRBD1 (5 bases). Trimming left V 0 bases short and J 8 bases short, with 17 bases between. The CDR3 extends over 15 amino acids. The germline CDR1 and CDR2 sequences are SGHRS and YFSETQ. CDR3 DNA sequence: TGCGCCAGCAGCTTGGACGGGGAAACGGGGGTCGGCTACACCTTC. Protein sequence: CASSLDGETGVGYTF.

J is TRBJ1-2 and V is TRBV6-5; the D gene is possibly TRBD1 (5 bases). Germline CDR1 MNHEY, CDR2 SVGAGI. The CDR3 loop spans 15 amino acids. V lost 5 bases, J lost 2 bases, and 15 bases lay in between. The CDR3 region is CASSPTGGGNYGYTF. CDR3 nucleotide sequence: TGTGCCAGCAGTCCCACGGGGGGGGGAAACTATGGCTACACCTTC.

This rearrangement joins TRBV5-1 to TRBJ2-1; 11 nucleotides line up with TRBD2. This CDR3 region has 16 residues. J lost 5 bases, V lost 2 bases, and 6 bases had no gene match. Looked up from germline, CDR1 is SGHRS and CDR2 is YFSETQ. Here the CDR3 reads CASSFGLAGGDNEQFF. In nucleotides, the CDR3 is TGCGCCAGCAGCTTTGGGCTAGCGGGAGGCGACAATGAGCAGTTCTTC.

The chain couples TRBV3-1 (or the pseudogene TRBV3-2) to TRBJ2-7, with unresolved D. Germline-derived CDR1 and CDR2 are LGHDT and YNNKEL (reference sequence). The CDR3 consists of 13 residues. Trimming removed 4 bases at V and 2 bases at J, with 9 bases between. As DNA, the CDR3 is TGTGCCAGCAGCCCTTTCAAACCCTACGAGCAGTACTTC. It encodes CASSPFKPYEQYF.

This chain connects TRBV19 to TRBJ1-3; D might be TRBD1 (5 bases). Looked up from germline, CDR1 is LNHDA and CDR2 is SQIVND (reference sequence). Trimming cost V 8 bases and J 4 bases, with 24 bases left between them. The CDR3 has 17 amino acids. The CDR3 coding sequence is TGTGCCAGTCTCGATTCACCTACGACAGCTAGGGGAAACACCATATATTTT. As protein: CASLDSPTTARGNTIYF.

This clone was counted a few times. This sequence joins TRBV28 and TRBJ1-5; possible D gene TRBD1, 5 bases. This CDR3 comprises 17 residues. V shed 3 bases and J shed 0 bases, with 15 bases lying between them. Germline CDR1 reads MDHEN; CDR2 reads SYDVKM. CDR3 DNA sequence: TGTGCCAGCAGTTTGGGGCCAGGGTGGGGTAGCAATCAGCCCCAGCATTTT. This codes for CASSLGPGWGSNQPQHF. Full variable domain (remainder filled in from reference TRBV28 and TRBJ1-5): DVKVTQSSRYLVKRTGEKVFLECVQDMDHENMFWYRQDPGLGLRLIYFSYDVKMKEKGDIPEGYSVSREKKERFSLILESASTNQTSMYLCASSLGPGWGSNQPQHFGDGTRLSIL.